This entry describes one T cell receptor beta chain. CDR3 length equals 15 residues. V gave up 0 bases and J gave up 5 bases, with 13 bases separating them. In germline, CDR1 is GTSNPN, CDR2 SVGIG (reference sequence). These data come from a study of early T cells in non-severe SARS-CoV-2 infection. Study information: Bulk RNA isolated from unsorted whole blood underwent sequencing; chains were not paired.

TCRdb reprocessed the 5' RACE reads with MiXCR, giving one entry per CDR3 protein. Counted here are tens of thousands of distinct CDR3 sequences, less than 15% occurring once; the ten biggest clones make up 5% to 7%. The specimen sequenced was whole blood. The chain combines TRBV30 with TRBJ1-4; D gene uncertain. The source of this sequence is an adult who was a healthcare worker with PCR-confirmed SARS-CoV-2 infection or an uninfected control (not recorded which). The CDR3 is CAWSVRRGGNEKLFF. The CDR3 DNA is TGTGCCTGGAGTGTTCGGAGAGGAGGAAATGAAAAACTGTTTTTT.